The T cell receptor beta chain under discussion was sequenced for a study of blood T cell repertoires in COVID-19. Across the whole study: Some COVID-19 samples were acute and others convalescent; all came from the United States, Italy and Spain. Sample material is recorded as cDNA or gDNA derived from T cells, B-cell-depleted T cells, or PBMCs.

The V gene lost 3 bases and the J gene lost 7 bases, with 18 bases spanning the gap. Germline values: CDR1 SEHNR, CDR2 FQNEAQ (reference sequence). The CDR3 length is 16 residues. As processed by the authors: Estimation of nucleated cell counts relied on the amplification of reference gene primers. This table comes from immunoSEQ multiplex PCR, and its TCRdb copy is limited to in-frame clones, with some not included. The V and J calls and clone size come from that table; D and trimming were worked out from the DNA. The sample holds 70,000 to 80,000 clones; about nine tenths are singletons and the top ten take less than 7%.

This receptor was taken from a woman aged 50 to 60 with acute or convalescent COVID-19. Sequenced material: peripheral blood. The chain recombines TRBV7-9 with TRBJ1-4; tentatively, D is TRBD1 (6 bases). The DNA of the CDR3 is TGTGCCAGCAGCTTCGACAGGATTGGGATTTTTGAAAAACTGTTTTTT. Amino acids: CASSFDRIGIFEKLFF. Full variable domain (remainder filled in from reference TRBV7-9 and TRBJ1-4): DTGVSQNPRHKITKRGQNVTFRCDPISEHNRLYWYRQTLGQGPEFLTYFQNEAQLEKSRLLSDRFSAERPKGSFSTLEIQRTEQGDSAMYLCASSFDRIGIFEKLFFGSGTQLSVL.